This is a list of T cell receptor beta chains from one sample in a study of cytomegalovirus exposure and HLA in healthy donors. This table comes from immunoSEQ multiplex PCR, and its TCRdb copy is limited to in-frame clones, with some not included. The table records fewer than 150,000 clones, approximately 71% of them present only once. Sequenced input: PBMCs. These receptors were taken from a woman in her fifties or sixties in good health and CMV-seronegative. CDR3s include the opening cysteine and the closing phenylalanine or tryptophan. D genes are given only for firm matches. The size field is filled for only some rows; it gives once, few, many or a size class.

>TRBJ1-2|NA|TRBD1|14|TRBV29-1
TGCAGCGTTGCTTTAGGGACAGGGGGCCTGGAGTACACCTTC
CSVALGTGGLEYTF
>TRBJ1-5|NA|NA|13|TRBV6-5
TGTGCCAGCAGTAGAGGATCGGGGCAGCCCCAGCATTTT
CASSRGSGQPQHF
>TRBJ2-7|NA|TRBD1|16|TRBV4-3
TGCGCCAGCAGCCAAGAGAGGACAGGCGGCTCCTACGAGCAGTACTTC
CASSQERTGGSYEQYF
>TRBJ2-7|NA|TRBD1|12|TRBV11-2
TGTGCCAGCAGCCGACAGGGCTACGAGCAGTACTTC
CASSRQGYEQYF
>TRBJ1-5|NA|NA|15|TRBV6-1
TGTGCCAGCAGTGGGGAGGGGAGGGAAAATCAGCCCCAGCATTTT
CASSGEGRENQPQHF
>TRBJ1-1|NA|NA|13|TRBV11-1
TGTGCCAGCAGCTCCCAGGTAGGCACTGAAGCTTTCTTT
CASSSQVGTEAFF
>TRBJ2-2|NA|NA|15|TRBV5-4
TGTGCCAGCAGCTTGGCCCGACAGAACACCGGGGAGCTGTTTTTT
CASSLARQNTGELFF
>TRBJ1-1|NA|NA|14|TRBV6-5
TGTGCCAGCAGTTCCCCGGGTGACGGGACTGAAGCTTTCTTT
CASSSPGDGTEAFF
>TRBJ2-7|NA|NA|15|TRBV15
TGTGCCACCAGCTCCCAAAGGGGATTGTCCTACGAGCAGTACTTC
CATSSQRGLSYEQYF
>TRBJ1-2|NA|NA|16|TRBV18
TGTGCCAGCTCCCCACAGATGGACAATGCTAACTATGGCTACACCTTC
CASSPQMDNANYGYTF
>TRBJ2-3|NA|NA|12|TRBV27
TGTGCCAGCGGAGGGGCCACAGATACGCAGTATTTT
CASGGATDTQYF
>TRBJ1-1|once|NA|13|TRBV7-9
TGTGCCAGCAGCTTAGTACAGGAAAGTGAAGCTTTCTTT
CASSLVQESEAFF
>TRBJ2-2|NA|NA|15|TRBV2
TGTGCCAGCAACCGGGATGGGGTGATTAGCGGGGAGCTGTTTTTT
CASNRDGVISGELFF
>TRBJ2-3|NA|NA|15|TRBV9
TGTGCCAGCAGCCTTCGGGTGGCCACCACAGATACGCAGTATTTT
CASSLRVATTDTQYF
>TRBJ1-5|NA|NA|13|TRBV11-2
TGTGCCAGCAGTAAATCTGGCAATCAGCCCCAGCATTTT
CASSKSGNQPQHF
>TRBJ1-1|few|NA|15|TRBV6-4
TGTGCCAGCAGTGACACGACAGGCTTGAACACTGAAGCTTTCTTT
CASSDTTGLNTEAFF
>TRBJ2-2|NA|NA|17|TRBV6-1
TGTGCCAGCAGTGAGGGCAGGGGAGCCGCCATCACCGGGGAGCTGTTTTTT
CASSEGRGAAITGELFF
>TRBJ1-5|NA|NA|13|TRBV19
TGTGCCAGTAGTATAGACAGGGGTCAGCCCCAGCATTTT
CASSIDRGQPQHF
>TRBJ2-7|NA|NA|14|TRBV4-1
TGCGCCAGCAGCCTCAGACACCCCTCGTACGAGCAGTACTTC
CASSLRHPSYEQYF
>TRBJ1-5|NA|TRBD1|14|TRBV28
TGTGCCAGCAGTTGGACAGGCGGCAATCAGCCCCAGCATTTT
CASSWTGGNQPQHF
>TRBJ2-1|NA|TRBD2|16|TRBV28
TGTGCCAGCAGTTCCAGCAGCGGGGGCTCCTACAATGAGCAGTTCTTC
CASSSSSGGSYNEQFF
>TRBJ2-2|NA|TRBD2|16|TRBV5-1
TGCGCCAGCAGCCCCACTAGCGGGGGGTCCCCCGGGGAGCTGTTTTTT
CASSPTSGGSPGELFF
>TRBJ2-3|NA|TRBD2|12|TRBV6-5
TGTGCCACGAGGACTAGCGGAAATACGCAGTATTTT
CATRTSGNTQYF
>TRBJ1-2|NA|TRBD1|17|TRBV5-8
TGTGCCAGCAGCTCCGACCCTTTCCGGGACAGGGTTCGTGGCTACACCTTC
CASSSDPFRDRVRGYTF
>TRBJ1-6|NA|NA|14|TRBV30
TGTGCCTGGAGTGTACGAGGGGGGGATTCACCCCTCCACTTT
CAWSVRGGDSPLHF
>TRBJ1-4|NA|NA|15|TRBV11-2
TGTGCCAGCAGCCCGAGACAGAGACTTAATGAAAAACTGTTTTTT
CASSPRQRLNEKLFF
>TRBJ1-2|NA|TRBD1|16|TRBV29-1
TGCAGCGTTGAAGTAAACGGGGCAGGGGGAGTTGGGGGCTACACCTTC
CSVEVNGAGGVGGYTF
>TRBJ2-1|NA|NA|13|TRBV6-5
TGTGCCACCTCTACCCAGGGGAGCTATGAGCAGTTCTTC
CATSTQGSYEQFF
>TRBJ1-5|NA|NA|16|TRBV4-1
TGCGCCAGCAGCCAAGACGGTCGAGGGATCGGTCAGCCCCAGCATTTT
CASSQDGRGIGQPQHF
>TRBJ1-1|NA|TRBD1|14|TRBV19
TGTGCCAGTAGTAAGACAGGGGATCGGACTGAAGCTTTCTTT
CASSKTGDRTEAFF
>TRBJ2-1|once|TRBD2|13|TRBV7-9
TGTGCCAGCAGCTCGAAACCGGGACTACGGAGGTTCTTC
CASSSKPGLRRFF
>TRBJ2-1|NA|NA|15|TRBV10-3
TGTGCCATCAGAGGAGACAGGGGAGGGATCAATGAGCAGTTCTTC
CAIRGDRGGINEQFF
>TRBJ1-2|NA|NA|14|TRBV11-1
TGTGCCAGCAGCTTCGACAGGTCTAACTATGGCTACACCTTC
CASSFDRSNYGYTF
>TRBJ2-1|NA|TRBD2|14|TRBV2
TGTGCCAGCTCGGGGGGGACAACCTACAATGAGCAGTTCTTC
CASSGGTTYNEQFF
>TRBJ1-5|NA|TRBD1|15|TRBV28
TGTGCCAGCAGGCAGGGGGCCGGACTCGGGCAGCCCCAGCATTTT
CASRQGAGLGQPQHF
>TRBJ2-5|NA|NA|15|TRBV4-1
TGCGCCAGCAGCCAACTTCCGTCTAGTTTCGGGACCCAGTACTTC
CASSQLPSSFGTQYF
>TRBJ2-5|NA|NA|15|TRBV7-2
TGTGCCAGCAGCTTAGCGCGAAGCGTACAAGAGACCCAGTACTTC
CASSLARSVQETQYF
>TRBJ1-1|NA|NA|14|TRBV7-9
TGTGCCAGCAGCTTTTACGAGAGAGACACTGAAGCTTTCTTT
CASSFYERDTEAFF
>TRBJ2-1|few|TRBD1|12|TRBV7-7
TGTGCTAGCAGCCCGACAGGGAATGAGCAGTTCTTC
CASSPTGNEQFF
>TRBJ2-5|few|NA|14|TRBV28
TGTGCCAGCAGTTTGGGCCCTCTCCAAGAGACCCAGTACTTC
CASSLGPLQETQYF